This T cell receptor (beta chain) was sequenced for a study of blood T cell repertoires in COVID-19. About the study: Sample material is recorded as cDNA or gDNA derived from T cells, B-cell-depleted T cells, or PBMCs.

V was pared by 5 bases and J by 7 bases, with 6 bases of the junction left unmatched. Germline values: CDR1 MDHEN, CDR2 SYDVKM. This CDR3 has 13 residues. Per the original data handling: Cell counts per sample came from amplifying reference gene primers. The assay was immunoSEQ multiplex PCR, and TCRdb's table has in-frame clones only and misses some. V and J calls and clone size are copied from that table; D and trimming were computed from the DNA. The table lists tens of thousands of clones, more than 85% of them singletons, with about 5% in the top ten. The specimen was peripheral blood. The rearrangement links TRBV28 to TRBJ1-2; 8 nucleotides match TRBD1. The sequence was obtained from a middle-aged man with active COVID-19. DNA for the CDR3: TGTGCCAGCAGTCTCGGACAGGGCGGTGGCTACACCTTC. This encodes CASSLGQGGGYTF.